This is a list of T cell receptor beta chains from one sample in a study of blood T cell repertoires in COVID-19. The repertoire was sequenced with immunoSEQ multiplex PCR; TCRdb's copy has only in-frame clones and lacks some. The sample shows some 80,000 clones, under 80% of them seen only once. The source material was peripheral blood. Receptor source: a human donor in a cohort sampled during active COVID-19. Both conserved end residues are part of each CDR3. The order of the fields is V gene, J gene, clone size, D gene, CDR3 DNA, CDR3 protein. The D gene is left open where the match is weak. Not all rows give a size; the values are once, few, many and, for expanded clones, a class.

V: TRBV5-4; J: TRBJ2-6; size: few; D: TRBD1; DNA: TGTGCCAGCAGCTCCAGGGGGTACTCTGGGGCCAACGTCCTGACTTTC; CDR3: CASSSRGYSGANVLTF
V: TRBV28; J: TRBJ1-4; size: .; D: .; DNA: TGTGCCAGCAGTTCGTGGGGGCCTAGTGAAAAACTGTTTTTT; CDR3: CASSSWGPSEKLFF
V: TRBV5-5; J: TRBJ1-1; size: .; D: TRBD1; DNA: TGTGCCAGCAGCCGTTTGAAGGACAGGGGTCGCCTAAACACTGAAGCTTTCTTT; CDR3: CASSRLKDRGRLNTEAFF
V: TRBV5-1; J: TRBJ2-7; size: once; D: .; DNA: TGCGCCAGCAGCCGAGACCGTCTCGGGGAGCAGTACTTC; CDR3: CASSRDRLGEQYF
V: TRBV2; J: TRBJ2-7; size: .; D: TRBD1; DNA: TGTGCCAGCTCCAGGCTAGGACAGGGGATCGTGGAGCAGTACTTC; CDR3: CASSRLGQGIVEQYF
V: TRBV19; J: TRBJ2-7; size: .; D: .; DNA: TGTGCCAGCCGAAGGACAGCGAGCTCCTACGAGCAGTACTTC; CDR3: CASRRTASSYEQYF
V: TRBV6-5; J: TRBJ1-4; size: .; D: .; DNA: TGTGCCACCCTGTCTGGACAGATTAATGAAAAACTGTTTTTT; CDR3: CATLSGQINEKLFF
V: TRBV5-1; J: TRBJ1-1; size: .; D: .; DNA: TGCGCCAGCAGCTTGGCCGTTAGTCGGGTCAACACTGAAGCTTTCTTT; CDR3: CASSLAVSRVNTEAFF
V: TRBV3-1/TRBV3-2; J: TRBJ2-5; size: .; D: TRBD1; DNA: TGTGCCAGCAGCCGCCCAACCGGGACAGGGAGGGAGACCCAGTACTTC; CDR3: CASSRPTGTGRETQYF
V: TRBV5-1; J: TRBJ2-2; size: .; D: .; DNA: TGCGCCAGCAGCTCGGACAGCCAAGCCAACGCCGGGGAGCTGTTTTTT; CDR3: CASSSDSQANAGELFF
V: TRBV6-2/TRBV6-3; J: TRBJ2-7; size: .; D: TRBD1; DNA: TGTGCCAGCAGTTACCGACAGGGGCCCTACGAGCAGTACTTC; CDR3: CASSYRQGPYEQYF
V: TRBV5-4; J: TRBJ2-7; size: .; D: TRBD1; DNA: TGTGCCAGCAGCCAAACCGGGACAGCAACCTACGAGCAGTACTTC; CDR3: CASSQTGTATYEQYF
V: TRBV27; J: TRBJ2-1; size: .; D: TRBD2; DNA: TGTGCCAGCAGTCCCTTAGCGGGGGGCCTGGTTGAGCAGTTCTTC; CDR3: CASSPLAGGLVEQFF
V: TRBV5-1; J: TRBJ2-7; size: .; D: .; DNA: TGCGCCAGCAGCTTGGCCCTGGCATCCTACGAGCAGTACTTC; CDR3: CASSLALASYEQYF
V: TRBV21-1; J: TRBJ2-1; size: .; D: .; DNA: TGTGCCAGCAGCAAAATCGGAGAAAATGAGCAGTTCTTC; CDR3: CASSKIGENEQFF
V: TRBV2; J: TRBJ1-6; size: .; D: TRBD1; DNA: TGTGCCAGCAGTAGGGACAGCGGGTCACCCCTCCACTTT; CDR3: CASSRDSGSPLHF
V: TRBV10-3; J: TRBJ1-2; size: .; D: .; DNA: TGTGCCAGCAGGGGAGCGAGTGGCTACACCTTC; CDR3: CASRGASGYTF
V: TRBV6-1; J: TRBJ2-7; size: .; D: .; DNA: TGTGCCAGCAGTGAAGGTGGGGCCCAGTACGAGCAGTACTTC; CDR3: CASSEGGAQYEQYF
V: TRBV2; J: TRBJ1-6; size: few; D: .; DNA: TGTGCCACCTCCTCGAGCAACCCCAATTCACCCCTCCACTTT; CDR3: CATSSSNPNSPLHF
V: TRBV5-6; J: TRBJ1-1; size: .; D: TRBD1; DNA: TGTGCCAGCAGCAGAGGACAGGGGAGGAACACTGAAGCTTTCTTT; CDR3: CASSRGQGRNTEAFF
V: TRBV6-5; J: TRBJ1-1; size: .; D: .; DNA: TGTGCCAGCAGTCCCTCCAGGGCTGGGACTGAAGCTTTCTTT; CDR3: CASSPSRAGTEAFF
V: TRBV3-1/TRBV3-2; J: TRBJ2-5; size: .; D: TRBD2; DNA: TGTGCCAGCAGCCTCGGACTAGCGGAGACCCAGTACTTC; CDR3: CASSLGLAETQYF
V: TRBV10-3; J: TRBJ2-3; size: .; D: .; DNA: TGTGCCATCAGGACGGGACAAACCACAGATACGCAGTATTTT; CDR3: CAIRTGQTTDTQYF
V: TRBV7-2; J: TRBJ2-7; size: .; D: .; DNA: TGTGCCAGCAAGAGAGACGGGGGACCCTACGAGCAGTACTTC; CDR3: CASKRDGGPYEQYF
V: TRBV6-1; J: TRBJ1-2; size: once; D: .; DNA: TGTGCCAGCAGTGAAGCGGGGGGTCCTGGCTACACCTTC; CDR3: CASSEAGGPGYTF
V: TRBV6-5; J: TRBJ1-6; size: .; D: .; DNA: TGTGCCAGCAGTTACGGCCGCACCTATAATTCACCCCTCCACTTT; CDR3: CASSYGRTYNSPLHF
V: TRBV7-9; J: TRBJ1-4; size: .; D: TRBD1; DNA: TGTGCCAGCAGCCCGACCGGGACAGGGGGAGAAAAACTGTTTTTT; CDR3: CASSPTGTGGEKLFF